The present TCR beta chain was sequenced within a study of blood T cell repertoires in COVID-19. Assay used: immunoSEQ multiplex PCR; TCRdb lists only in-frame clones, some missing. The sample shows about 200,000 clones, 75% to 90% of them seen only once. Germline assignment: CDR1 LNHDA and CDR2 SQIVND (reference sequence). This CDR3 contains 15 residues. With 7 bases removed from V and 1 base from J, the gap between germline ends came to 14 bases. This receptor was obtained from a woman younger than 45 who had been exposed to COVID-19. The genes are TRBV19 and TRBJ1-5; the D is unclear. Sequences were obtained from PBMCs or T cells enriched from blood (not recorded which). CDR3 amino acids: CASTTNPRSNQPQHF. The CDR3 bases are TGTGCCAGTACCACCAATCCCAGAAGCAATCAGCCCCAGCATTTT. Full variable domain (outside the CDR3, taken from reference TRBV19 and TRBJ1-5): DGGITQSPKYLFRKEGQNVTLSCEQNLNHDAMYWYRQDPGQGLRLIYYSQIVNDFQKGDIAEGYSVSREKKESFPLTVTSAQKNPTAFYLCASTTNPRSNQPQHFGDGTRLSIL.